Sequencing of this T cell receptor beta chain was carried out in a study of blood T cells in healthy people across ages. General study points: Those diversity estimates obtained from one million T cells were thought to be underestimates. It was found that TCR beta diversity correlated strongly with the percentage of naive T cells.

In regard to this clonotype: Its antigen is currently unknown.

Using a J-beta primer mix together with a sample-barcoded 5' primer, a second PCR was run for roughly 7 to 11 cycles. A template-switch adaptor with 12 random nucleotides tagged each cDNA molecule. TCRdb fed the 5' RACE reads into MiXCR, producing one record per CDR3 protein. This sample has 790,000 or so distinct CDR3 sequences, with roughly three fifths found just once. The CDR3 is made up of 13 amino acids. Per germline, CDR1 KGHSH and CDR2 LQKENI. This TCR derives from a man aged 35 to 55 in good health. This rearrangement joins TRBV18 to TRBJ2-5, with D perhaps matching TRBD2 (5 bases). The assigned J gene may be wrong: the sequence end matches TRBJ2-7 better. Sequenced input: blood. CDR3 DNA sequence: TGTGCCAGCTCACCCTCTGGGGAGTACGAGCAGTACTTC. This translates into CASSPSGEYEQYF.